Listed here are 10 T cell receptor beta chains from one sample, sequenced in a study of blood T cell repertoires in COVID-19. Only in-frame clones appear in the TCRdb table, and some are missing; sequencing was by immunoSEQ multiplex PCR. The sample includes around 100,000 clones, 86% seen only once; the top ten take less than 2%. The sample was peripheral blood. The receptors stem from a man older than 75 with acute or convalescent COVID-19.

This clone is a singleton in its sample. This sequence joins TRBV28 and TRBJ1-1; D remains unclear. There are 11 residues in the CDR3. The V gene lost 8 bases and the J gene lost 10 bases, with 14 bases spanning the gap. From germline, CDR1 is MDHEN and CDR2 SYDVKM. This CDR3 reads CASATAYGAFF. The CDR3 DNA reads TGTGCCAGCGCCACAGCCTACGGAGCTTTCTTT.

The chain recombines TRBV2 with TRBJ2-1, with TRBD1 as a possible D gene (5 bases). This CDR3 is 13 amino acids long. Trimming took 7 bases from V and 7 from J, leaving 14 bases between them. Germline V gives CDR1 SNHLY, CDR2 FYNNEI. The CDR3 loop reads CASKWQGENEQFF. The CDR3 DNA reads TGTGCCAGCAAGTGGCAGGGCGAAAATGAGCAGTTCTTC.

The CDR3 nucleotides are TGTGCCAGCAGCCAAGACCAGAATTCACCCCTCCACTTT. It yields the protein CASSQDQNSPLHF. This chain links TRBV14 with TRBJ1-6; the D is unclear. Trimming took off 0 bases at V and 7 bases at J, with 4 bases between the two ends. This CDR3 is built from 13 residues. The germline gives CDR1 SGHDN, CDR2 FVKESK.

The chain has TRBV7-9 and TRBJ2-7; D remains ambiguous. Germline loops: CDR1 SEHNR, CDR2 FQNEAQ (reference sequence). V was pared by 1 base and J by 7 bases, with 8 bases between. CDR3 length equals 12 residues. DNA for the CDR3: TGTGCCAGCAGCTTAGTAGTAAGTGAGCAGTACTTC. This encodes CASSLVVSEQYF.

The chain uses TRBV6-5 and TRBJ1-3; D might be TRBD1 (6 bases). The CDR3 totals 14 residues. V gave up 5 bases and J gave up 2 bases, with 10 bases separating them. Germline V lookup: CDR1 MNHEY, CDR2 SVGAGI. The CDR3 bases are TGTGCCAGCAGTAATAACAGGGCTGGAAACACCATATATTTT. It is translated as CASSNNRAGNTIYF.

The chain joins TRBV5-1 to TRBJ2-2, with TRBD2 identical over 8 bases. The CDR3 runs 19 residues. From germline, CDR1 is SGHRS and CDR2 YFSETQ. Germline trimming cut 4 bases from V and 5 bases from J; bases unmatched to any gene: 19. This CDR3 is CASSPPGVLAAGVTGELFF. DNA for the CDR3: TGCGCCAGCAGCCCCCCGGGGGTTTTGGCAGCGGGAGTTACCGGGGAGCTGTTTTTT.

This chain connects TRBV6-4 to TRBJ2-3; 13 nucleotides line up with TRBD2. Germline CDR1 MRHNA, CDR2 SNTAGT. The ends lost 2 bases at V and 0 bases at J; junction bases unmatched: 11. This CDR3 is built from 20 residues. This CDR3 is CASSDKGLAGATTSTDTQYF. In DNA, the CDR3 is TGTGCCAGCAGTGACAAAGGACTAGCGGGAGCAACTACTAGCACAGATACGCAGTATTTT.

This clone was seen just once. The chain is built from TRBV5-5 and TRBJ2-7, with 9 bases matching TRBD1. The CDR3 totals 14 residues. J was trimmed by 6 bases and V by 4 bases; bases with no gene match: 8. Germline V CDR1 and CDR2: SGHKS, YYEKEE (reference sequence). The CDR3 nucleotides are TGTGCCAGCAGCCGCCGCGGGACAGGGTCCGAGCAGTACTTC. Translated, it gives CASSRRGTGSEQYF.

This clone was seen just once. The chain links TRBV7-2 to TRBJ2-1, with 12 positions matching TRBD2. This CDR3 is built from 15 residues. Trimming at V came to 0 bases and at J to 7 bases, leaving 1 base not matched to a gene. Germline V gene data show CDR1 as SGHTA and CDR2 as FQGNSA. In DNA, the CDR3 is TGTGCCAGCAGCTTAGCGACTAGCGGGAGTAATGAGCAGTTCTTC. It specifies CASSLATSGSNEQFF. Supplemented by reference TRBV7-2 and TRBJ2-1, the full variable domain reads GAGVSQSPSNKVTEKGKDVELRCDPISGHTALYWYRQSLGQGLEFLIYFQGNSAPDKSGLPSDRFSAERTGGSVSTLTIQRTQQEDSAVYLCASSLATSGSNEQFFGPGTRLTVL.

CDR3 in amino acids: CASSLGRGPTLNTEAFF. DNA for the CDR3: TGTGCCAGCAGCTTAGGCAGGGGCCCCACCCTGAACACTGAAGCTTTCTTT. V gene TRBV7-8 combines with J gene TRBJ1-1, with D possibly TRBD1 on 6 matching bases. Trimming pared 1 base from V and 0 bases from J, leaving 15 bases between. The germline V gene encodes CDR1 SGHVS and CDR2 FQNEAQ. There are 17 residues in the CDR3.